This T cell receptor beta chain was sequenced in a study of control samples from healthy donors and cancer patients. For this clone: Other DNA sequences of this sample code for an identical CDR3.

V lost 3 bases to trimming and J lost 8 bases, with 13 bases between them. CDR1 is LNHDA and CDR2 is SQIVND in the germline V gene (reference sequence). The CDR3 contains 13 residues. Method: immunoSEQ multiplex PCR; TCRdb's copy keeps in-frame clones and lacks some. Among about 44,000 clones listed, around 87% were seen once. This sequence was found in a woman aged 60-75 years with lung cancer. The sequenced sample was PBMCs. The chain is built from TRBV19 and TRBJ1-2; tentatively, D is TRBD1 (5 bases). The CDR3 sequence: CASSIGGEGGYTF. CDR3 bases: TGTGCCAGTAGTATTGGGGGTGAGGGGGGCTACACCTTC.